This T cell receptor (beta chain) was captured by sequencing in a study of shared T cell receptors in the human thymus. Clones were sequenced by immunoSEQ multiplex PCR, and TCRdb holds only the in-frame ones, with some missing. Here the sample spans some 720,000 clones, 85% to 90% being singletons. Trimming cost V 6 bases and J 0 bases; bases outside gene matches: 5. The CDR3 contains 16 residues. CDR1 and CDR2 from the germline V gene are SQVTM and ANQGSEA. The sample was also reused in another study, on human thymus T cells.

This TCR came from a boy under two years old with a congenital heart defect. The sequencing sample was made of thymocytes. The chain carries TRBV29-1 and TRBJ2-3; TRBD2 agrees at 14 bases. For the CDR3, the DNA is TGCAGCGTAGCCGGGACTAGCGGGAGAAGCACAGATACGCAGTATTTT. It translates to CSVAGTSGRSTDTQYF.